The sample holds one count of the clone carrying this T cell receptor beta chain. Sampling of blood occurred at baseline, cycle 4 day 1, and cycle 7 day 1. The data stem from a study of OX40 agonist ivuxolimab in advanced cancers. Study at large: At around 83% male, the cohort had a mean age of about 60 years, ranging from roughly 20 to 79. Prior anti-PD-1, anti-PD-L1 or anti-CTLA-4 therapy did not bar entry, and 40% to 45% had some.

CDR1 and CDR2 from the germline V gene are SGHRS and YFSETQ. V dropped 0 bases and J dropped 0 bases, with 6 bases sitting between them. There are 15 residues in the CDR3. Libraries were prepared by immunoSEQ multiplex PCR; TCRdb keeps only in-frame clonotypes and omits some of them. The sample lists 60,000 or so clones; 87% were seen once. The sequence derives from an adult with an advanced solid tumor such as melanoma, head and neck, liver or kidney cancer. The sample in question was CD4+ or CD8+ T cells sorted from blood, obtained in a trial of the OX40 agonist ivuxolimab. The chain couples TRBV5-1 to TRBJ1-4; D gene unclear. The CDR3 sequence: CASSLGSATNEKLFF. CDR3 bases: TGCGCCAGCAGCTTGGGTAGCGCAACTAATGAAAAACTGTTTTTT.